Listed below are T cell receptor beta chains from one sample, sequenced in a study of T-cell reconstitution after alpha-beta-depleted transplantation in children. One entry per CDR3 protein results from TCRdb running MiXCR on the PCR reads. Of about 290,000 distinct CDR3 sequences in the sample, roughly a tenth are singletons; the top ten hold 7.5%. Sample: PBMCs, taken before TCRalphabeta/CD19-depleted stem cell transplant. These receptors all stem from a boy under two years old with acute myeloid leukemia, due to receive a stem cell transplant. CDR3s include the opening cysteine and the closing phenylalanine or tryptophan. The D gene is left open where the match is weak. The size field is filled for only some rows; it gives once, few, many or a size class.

CDR3aa: CAIRATGIEQYF
CDR3nt: TGTGCCATCAGAGCGACAGGGATCGAGCAGTACTTC
d_gene: TRBD1
v_gene: TRBV10-3
abundance: many
j_gene: TRBJ2-7

CDR3aa: CASSLGLAEWDEQFF
CDR3nt: TGTGCCAGCAGCTTAGGACTAGCGGAGTGGGATGAGCAGTTCTTC
d_gene: TRBD2
v_gene: TRBV7-2
abundance: many
j_gene: TRBJ2-1

CDR3aa: CASSLTSGGNEQFF
CDR3nt: TGTGCCAGCAGTTTAACTAGCGGGGGCAATGAGCAGTTCTTC
d_gene: TRBD2
v_gene: TRBV12-3/TRBV12-4
abundance: many
j_gene: TRBJ2-1

CDR3aa: CASSLWGGETQYF
CDR3nt: TGTGCCAGCAGCTTGTGGGGAGGAGAGACCCAGTACTTC
d_gene: NA
v_gene: TRBV5-6
abundance: many
j_gene: TRBJ2-5

CDR3aa: CSARVIAVRETQYF
CDR3nt: TGCAGTGCTAGAGTGATAGCAGTCAGAGAGACCCAGTACTTC
d_gene: NA
v_gene: TRBV20-1
abundance: many
j_gene: TRBJ2-5

CDR3aa: CASSSTSGRNIQYF
CDR3nt: TGTGCCAGCAGCTCCACTAGCGGACGGAACATTCAGTACTTC
d_gene: TRBD2
v_gene: TRBV12-3/TRBV12-4
abundance: many
j_gene: TRBJ2-4

CDR3aa: CASRRKGPHTKNIQYF
CDR3nt: TGTGCCAGCAGAAGGAAGGGTCCTCATACCAAAAACATTCAGTACTTC
d_gene: NA
v_gene: TRBV28
abundance: few
j_gene: TRBJ2-4

CDR3aa: CASSPGQGYYGYTF
CDR3nt: TGTGCCAGCAGCCCCGGACAGGGTTACTATGGCTACACCTTC
d_gene: TRBD1
v_gene: TRBV5-6
abundance: few
j_gene: TRBJ1-2

CDR3aa: CASSQDKASSYEQYF
CDR3nt: TGCGCCAGCAGCCAAGATAAGGCTAGCTCCTACGAGCAGTACTTC
d_gene: NA
v_gene: TRBV4-3
abundance: many
j_gene: TRBJ2-7

CDR3aa: CASSDLAGVVNEQFF
CDR3nt: TGTGCCAGCAGCGACCTAGCGGGGGTTGTCAATGAGCAGTTCTTC
d_gene: TRBD2
v_gene: TRBV2
abundance: many
j_gene: TRBJ2-1

CDR3aa: CASSYSGRAYNEQFF
CDR3nt: TGTGCCAGCAGTTACTCCGGGAGGGCCTACAATGAGCAGTTCTTC
d_gene: TRBD2
v_gene: TRBV6-5
abundance: many
j_gene: TRBJ2-1

CDR3aa: CASSYPPTGGTKNIQYF
CDR3nt: TGTGCCAGCAGTTATCCTCCGACAGGGGGAACCAAAAACATTCAGTACTTC
d_gene: TRBD1
v_gene: TRBV6-5
abundance: many
j_gene: TRBJ2-4

CDR3aa: CSIGLPYEQYF
CDR3nt: TGCAGCATTGGGCTTCCCTACGAGCAGTACTTC
d_gene: NA
v_gene: TRBV20-1
abundance: many
j_gene: TRBJ2-7

CDR3aa: CASSLEGGYGYTF
CDR3nt: TGTGCCAGCAGCTTAGAGGGGGGCTATGGCTACACCTTC
d_gene: NA
v_gene: TRBV7-9
abundance: many
j_gene: TRBJ1-2

CDR3aa: CASSLRGLGTDTQYF
CDR3nt: TGTGCCAGCAGCTTAAGGGGGTTGGGCACAGATACGCAGTATTTT
d_gene: NA
v_gene: TRBV7-9
abundance: many
j_gene: TRBJ2-3

CDR3aa: CASSSSGTGGPETQYF
CDR3nt: TGCGCCAGCAGCTCATCCGGGACAGGGGGACCAGAGACCCAGTACTTC
d_gene: TRBD1
v_gene: TRBV5-1
abundance: NA
j_gene: TRBJ2-5

CDR3aa: CASSYSPFGGPYNEQFF
CDR3nt: TGTGCCAGCAGTTATTCGCCATTCGGGGGGCCTTACAATGAGCAGTTCTTC
d_gene: NA
v_gene: TRBV6-5
abundance: NA
j_gene: TRBJ2-1

CDR3aa: CASSFFKAETQYF
CDR3nt: TGCGCCAGCAGCTTTTTTAAAGCAGAGACCCAGTACTTC
d_gene: NA
v_gene: TRBV5-1
abundance: few
j_gene: TRBJ2-5

CDR3aa: CASSIIARVTDTQYF
CDR3nt: TGTGCCAGTAGTATAATCGCAAGAGTCACAGATACGCAGTATTTT
d_gene: NA
v_gene: TRBV19
abundance: few
j_gene: TRBJ2-3

CDR3aa: CASSSTGTGTGELFF
CDR3nt: TGTGCCAGCAGCTCTACTGGGACAGGCACCGGGGAGCTGTTTTTT
d_gene: TRBD1
v_gene: TRBV9
abundance: NA
j_gene: TRBJ2-2

CDR3aa: CASSQYPWGGTGELFF
CDR3nt: TGCGCCAGCAGCCAATATCCTTGGGGGGGCACCGGGGAGCTGTTTTTT
d_gene: TRBD2
v_gene: TRBV4-3
abundance: many
j_gene: TRBJ2-2

CDR3aa: CARSLVHLEGARGVETQYF
CDR3nt: TGTGCCCGCAGTCTTGTCCATTTGGAAGGGGCGAGGGGAGTGGAGACCCAGTACTTC
d_gene: NA
v_gene: TRBV3-1
abundance: NA
j_gene: TRBJ2-5

CDR3aa: CASSEGGLVRPQHF
CDR3nt: TGTGCCAGCAGTGAGGGGGGGCTGGTCCGGCCCCAGCATTTT
d_gene: NA
v_gene: TRBV28
abundance: NA
j_gene: TRBJ1-5

CDR3aa: CASSLDDELTDTQYF
CDR3nt: TGTGCCAGCAGCTTAGATGACGAATTGACAGATACGCAGTATTTT
d_gene: NA
v_gene: TRBV11-2
abundance: few
j_gene: TRBJ2-3

CDR3aa: CASSRGTVPSGANVLTF
CDR3nt: TGCGCCAGCAGCCGGGGGACAGTACCCTCTGGGGCCAACGTCCTGACTTTC
d_gene: NA
v_gene: TRBV5-1
abundance: many
j_gene: TRBJ2-6

CDR3aa: CASSPEDRGYEQFF
CDR3nt: TGTGCCAGCAGCCCAGAGGACAGGGGCTATGAGCAGTTCTTC
d_gene: TRBD1
v_gene: TRBV5-4
abundance: NA
j_gene: TRBJ2-1

CDR3aa: CSVARDTGELFF
CDR3nt: TGCAGCGTTGCGAGGGATACCGGGGAGCTGTTTTTT
d_gene: NA
v_gene: TRBV29-1
abundance: NA
j_gene: TRBJ2-2

CDR3aa: CSVEVHTEAFF
CDR3nt: TGCAGCGTTGAGGTCCACACTGAAGCTTTCTTT
d_gene: NA
v_gene: TRBV29-1
abundance: few
j_gene: TRBJ1-1

CDR3aa: CASSRGQGWNNEQFF
CDR3nt: TGTGCCAGCAGTCGGGGACAGGGTTGGAACAATGAGCAGTTCTTC
d_gene: TRBD1
v_gene: TRBV6-1
abundance: many
j_gene: TRBJ2-1

CDR3aa: CATISQGNEQFF
CDR3nt: TGTGCCACCATTTCTCAGGGGAATGAGCAGTTCTTC
d_gene: NA
v_gene: TRBV28
abundance: many
j_gene: TRBJ2-1

CDR3aa: CASSYGQGQGFTDTQYF
CDR3nt: TGTGCCAGCAGCTACGGACAGGGCCAGGGGTTCACAGATACGCAGTATTTT
d_gene: TRBD1
v_gene: TRBV7-9
abundance: once
j_gene: TRBJ2-3

CDR3aa: CASSYRTASAYNEQFF
CDR3nt: TGTGCCAGCAGTTACAGGACGGCGTCGGCCTACAATGAGCAGTTCTTC
d_gene: NA
v_gene: TRBV6-5
abundance: few
j_gene: TRBJ2-1

CDR3aa: CASSPRASEYNEQFF
CDR3nt: TGTGCCAGCTCACCAAGGGCTAGCGAGTACAATGAGCAGTTCTTC
d_gene: NA
v_gene: TRBV18
abundance: many
j_gene: TRBJ2-1

CDR3aa: CASSPMGTGELFF
CDR3nt: TGTGCCAGCAGCCCCATGGGGACCGGGGAGCTGTTTTTT
d_gene: NA
v_gene: TRBV11-2
abundance: many
j_gene: TRBJ2-2

CDR3aa: CSARALAGNEQFF
CDR3nt: TGCAGTGCTAGGGCCCTAGCGGGCAATGAGCAGTTCTTC
d_gene: TRBD2
v_gene: TRBV20-1
abundance: medium-sized
j_gene: TRBJ2-1

CDR3aa: CASSARTVGYTF
CDR3nt: TGTGCCAGTAGTGCCCGGACTGTGGGCTACACCTTC
d_gene: NA
v_gene: TRBV19
abundance: few
j_gene: TRBJ1-2

CDR3aa: CASSLGYRDRTSYEQYF
CDR3nt: TGTGCCAGCAGCTTAGGGTACAGGGATCGGACCTCCTACGAGCAGTACTTC
d_gene: NA
v_gene: TRBV7-9
abundance: many
j_gene: TRBJ2-7

CDR3aa: CASSPRTPSSGNTIYF
CDR3nt: TGTGCCAGCAGCCCCCGGACGCCGAGCTCTGGAAACACCATATATTTT
d_gene: NA
v_gene: TRBV11-2
abundance: NA
j_gene: TRBJ1-3

CDR3aa: CASSRLPPGGSTDTQYF
CDR3nt: TGTGCCAGCAGCCGACTTCCCCCCGGGGGAAGCACAGATACGCAGTATTTT
d_gene: NA
v_gene: TRBV7-2
abundance: many
j_gene: TRBJ2-3

CDR3aa: CASSPQKQGNQPQHF
CDR3nt: TGTGCCAGCAGCCCGCAAAAACAGGGAAATCAGCCCCAGCATTTT
d_gene: NA
v_gene: TRBV28
abundance: many
j_gene: TRBJ1-5

CDR3aa: CASSSGLGLAGEANTGELFF
CDR3nt: TGTGCCAGCAGCTCCGGCCTGGGACTAGCGGGGGAAGCGAACACCGGGGAGCTGTTTTTT
d_gene: TRBD2
v_gene: TRBV11-1
abundance: NA
j_gene: TRBJ2-2

CDR3aa: CASSYSRSRLQETQYF
CDR3nt: TGTGCCAGCAGTTACTCGCGGAGTCGGCTCCAAGAGACCCAGTACTTC
d_gene: NA
v_gene: TRBV6-2/TRBV6-3
abundance: many
j_gene: TRBJ2-5

CDR3aa: CASSLAGGSIGTQYF
CDR3nt: TGTGCCAGCAGTTTGGCGGGGGGGTCGATAGGGACCCAGTACTTC
d_gene: TRBD2
v_gene: TRBV12-3/TRBV12-4
abundance: many
j_gene: TRBJ2-5

CDR3aa: CASSLEGVFNQPQHF
CDR3nt: TGTGCCAGCAGTCTAGAGGGGGTGTTCAATCAGCCCCAGCATTTT
d_gene: NA
v_gene: TRBV12-3/TRBV12-4
abundance: NA
j_gene: TRBJ1-5

CDR3aa: CASSQDRVRGTQYF
CDR3nt: TGTGCCAGCAGCCAAGACCGGGTGCGAGGGACCCAGTACTTC
d_gene: NA
v_gene: TRBV14
abundance: many
j_gene: TRBJ2-5

CDR3aa: CASSLGQGEETQYF
CDR3nt: TGTGCCAGCAGTTTGGGACAGGGGGAGGAGACCCAGTACTTC
d_gene: TRBD1
v_gene: TRBV27
abundance: many
j_gene: TRBJ2-5

CDR3aa: CASSQIGYNEQFF
CDR3nt: TGTGCCAGCAGCCAAATAGGATACAATGAGCAGTTCTTC
d_gene: NA
v_gene: TRBV14
abundance: few
j_gene: TRBJ2-1

CDR3aa: CASSLVGAGGWNEQFF
CDR3nt: TGCGCCAGCAGCTTGGTCGGAGCGGGAGGGTGGAATGAGCAGTTCTTC
d_gene: TRBD2
v_gene: TRBV5-1
abundance: NA
j_gene: TRBJ2-1

CDR3aa: CATEGPYNEQFF
CDR3nt: TGTGCCACCGAGGGGCCGTACAATGAGCAGTTCTTC
d_gene: NA
v_gene: TRBV15
abundance: NA
j_gene: TRBJ2-1

CDR3aa: CASSYTRRVEAEQFF
CDR3nt: TGTGCCAGCAGTTACACTCGGCGGGTGGAAGCTGAGCAGTTCTTC
d_gene: NA
v_gene: TRBV6-5
abundance: NA
j_gene: TRBJ2-1

CDR3aa: CASSLGRPPTRSNVLTF
CDR3nt: TGTGCCAGCAGCTTAGGGAGACCCCCAACGAGGAGCAACGTCCTGACTTTC
d_gene: NA
v_gene: TRBV11-2
abundance: many
j_gene: TRBJ2-6

CDR3aa: CASSVPKAKNIQYF
CDR3nt: TGTGCCAGCAGCGTGCCTAAGGCCAAAAACATTCAGTACTTC
d_gene: NA
v_gene: TRBV13
abundance: NA
j_gene: TRBJ2-4

CDR3aa: CASSRTNQPQHF
CDR3nt: TGTGCCAGCAGTCGGACGAATCAGCCCCAGCATTTT
d_gene: NA
v_gene: TRBV28
abundance: NA
j_gene: TRBJ1-5